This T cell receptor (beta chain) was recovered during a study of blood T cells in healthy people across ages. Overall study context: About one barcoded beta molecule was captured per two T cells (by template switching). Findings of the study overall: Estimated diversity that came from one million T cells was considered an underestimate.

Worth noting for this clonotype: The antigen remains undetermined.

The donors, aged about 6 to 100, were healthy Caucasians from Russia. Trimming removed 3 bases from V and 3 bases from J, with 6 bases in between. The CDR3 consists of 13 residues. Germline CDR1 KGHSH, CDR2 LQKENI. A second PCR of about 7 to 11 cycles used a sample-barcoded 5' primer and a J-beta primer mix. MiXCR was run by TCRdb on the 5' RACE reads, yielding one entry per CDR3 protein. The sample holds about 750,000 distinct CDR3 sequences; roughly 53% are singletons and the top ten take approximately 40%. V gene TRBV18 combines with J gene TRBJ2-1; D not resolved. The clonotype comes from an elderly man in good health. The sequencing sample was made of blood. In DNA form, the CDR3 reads TGTGCCAGCTCACCCCTCAGCTACAATGAGCAGTTCTTC. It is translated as CASSPLSYNEQFF.